The 29 T cell receptor beta chains below all came from one sample that was sequenced in a study of blood T cell repertoires in COVID-19. Data came from immunoSEQ multiplex PCR; TCRdb stores just in-frame clones and leaves some out. The sample lists 45,000 to 65,000 clones; about four fifths were seen once. The specimen sequenced was peripheral blood. These receptors came from a human donor in a cohort sampled during active COVID-19.

This sequence joins TRBV7-9 and TRBJ2-7; D is unresolved. CDR1 is SEHNR, CDR2 FQNEAQ, per germline (reference sequence). V was shortened by 6 bases and J by 6 bases, with 12 bases between the two germline ends. The CDR3 is made up of 12 amino acids. CDR3 protein: CASRLEESEQYF. CDR3 in DNA: TGTGCCAGCAGACTCGAGGAGAGCGAGCAGTACTTC.

This chain joins TRBV28 and TRBJ2-3; 10 bases fit TRBD2. The V gene end was trimmed by 5 bases and the J gene end by 4 bases; junction bases not matched to a gene: 9. There are 16 residues in the CDR3. Germline V gene data show CDR1 as MDHEN and CDR2 as SYDVKM. CDR3 DNA: TGTGCCAGCAGTCTAGCGGGAGCGATCAGGGCAGATACGCAGTATTTT. Its protein is CASSLAGAIRADTQYF.

The V and J genes are TRBV4-1 and TRBJ1-5, with D perhaps matching TRBD1 (6 bases). CDR1 is MGHRA and CDR2 is YSYEKL in the germline V gene. The CDR3 loop spans 14 amino acids. V was clipped by 0 bases and J by 9 bases, with 12 bases between them. Here the CDR3 reads CASSQENRVGPQHF. For the CDR3, the DNA is TGCGCCAGCAGCCAAGAGAACAGGGTCGGGCCCCAGCATTTT.

CDR3 residues: CASSLGGQNTGELFF. The CDR3 DNA sequence: TGTGCCAGCAGCTTAGGCGGACAGAACACCGGGGAGCTGTTTTTT. V and J are TRBV7-2 and TRBJ2-2, with D perhaps matching TRBD1 (5 bases). The V and J ends lost 1 base and 1 base respectively, with 7 bases between them. CDR1 is SGHTA, CDR2 FQGNSA, per germline. The CDR3 consists of 15 residues.

This rearrangement joins TRBV2 to TRBJ2-6; TRBD2 agrees at 7 bases. Trimming cost V 11 bases and J 0 bases; bases outside gene matches: 1. CDR1 SNHLY and CDR2 FYNNEI come from the germline V gene. The CDR3 runs to 13 residues. The CDR3 bases are TGTGCCGGGGGGGGCTCTGGGGCCAACGTCCTGACTTTC. Translating gives CAGGGSGANVLTF.

This clone was seen a handful of times. J is TRBJ1-1 and V is TRBV6-2 or TRBV6-3; a possible D gene is TRBD1 (5 bases). Trimming pared 0 bases from V and 2 bases from J, leaving 13 bases between. Germline CDR1 MNHEY, CDR2 SVGEGT. The CDR3 loop spans 16 amino acids. CDR3 sequence reads: CASSYSSGRGNTEAFF. Written as DNA, the CDR3 is TGTGCCAGCAGTTACTCGTCAGGGCGAGGCAACACTGAAGCTTTCTTT.

This clone has a single count. In nucleotides, the CDR3 is TGTGCCAGCAGGGTGCTAGCGGGGCAATTCTACGAGCAGTACTTC. It is translated as CASRVLAGQFYEQYF. The chain has TRBV2 and TRBJ2-7; TRBD2 agrees at 9 bases. There are 15 residues in the CDR3. Germline V CDR1 and CDR2: SNHLY, FYNNEI. J gave up 3 bases and V 6 bases, and 9 bases lay outside the gene matches.

This sequence joins TRBV30 and TRBJ1-6; D not certain. Trimming left V 1 base short and J 0 bases short, with 13 bases between. Germline V gives CDR1 GTSNPN, CDR2 SVGIG (reference sequence). This CDR3 region has 17 residues. In DNA, the CDR3 is TGTGCCTGGAGTGGAAATCTGCTCAGCTCCTATAATTCACCCCTCCACTTT. This translates into CAWSGNLLSSYNSPLHF. The full variable domain, in which reference TRBV30 and TRBJ1-6 provide the parts outside the CDR3, is SQTIHQWPATLVQPVGSPLSLECTVEGTSNPNLYWYRQAAGRGLQLLFYSVGIGQISSEVPQNLSASRPQDRQFILSSKKLLLSDSGFYLCAWSGNLLSSYNSPLHFGNGTRLTVT.

This clone was picked up a small number of times. The chain is built from TRBV7-3 and TRBJ1-3; TRBD1 agrees at 7 bases. Germline V gene sequence: CDR1 SGHTA, CDR2 FQGTGA. Trimming took 5 bases from V and 2 from J; bases not matched to a gene: 6. The CDR3 covers 15 residues. The CDR3, as DNA: TGTGCCAGCAGCCCCAACAGGGGAACTGGAAACACCATATATTTT. It specifies CASSPNRGTGNTIYF.

CDR3 sequence: CASSPSGVLQETQYF. The CDR3 coding sequence is TGTGCCAGCAGTCCTAGCGGGGTCTTACAAGAGACCCAGTACTTC. This chain uses TRBV2 with TRBJ2-5; 9 bases are a match to TRBD2. V was clipped by 5 bases and J by 2 bases; unmatched bases: 6. Looked up from germline, CDR1 is SNHLY and CDR2 is FYNNEI. The length of the CDR3 is 15 residues.

The chain carries TRBV18 and TRBJ2-1; 8 bases agree with TRBD2. Germline V gives CDR1 KGHSH, CDR2 LQKENI. This CDR3 is built from 15 residues. V shed 3 bases, J shed 3 bases, and the junction held 4 bases outside the gene matches. The CDR3 sequence: CASSPSAGGYNEQFF. In DNA form, the CDR3 reads TGTGCCAGCTCACCTTCCGCGGGGGGCTACAATGAGCAGTTCTTC.

The DNA for the CDR3 is TGCGCCAGCAGCTTGGACGGACAGGGCGAACTCGGCTACACCTTC. Residues: CASSLDGQGELGYTF. The chain couples TRBV5-1 to TRBJ1-2; 8 bases are a match to TRBD1. The germline CDR1 and CDR2 sequences are SGHRS and YFSETQ. This CDR3 region has 15 residues. The V gene end was trimmed by 0 bases and the J gene end by 8 bases; junction bases not matched to a gene: 9.

The J gene is TRBJ2-7, the V gene TRBV5-6; D remains unclear. There are 12 residues in the CDR3. Germline V gene lookup returns CDR1 SGHDT and CDR2 YYEEEE. The V end was cut by 0 bases, the J end by 4 bases, with 5 bases between. CDR3: CASSLERYEQYF. In nucleotides, the CDR3 is TGTGCCAGCAGCTTGGAACGGTACGAGCAGTACTTC.

V gene TRBV28 combines with J gene TRBJ1-2, with D possibly being TRBD1 (6 bases). Trimming left V 10 bases short and J 4 bases short, with 16 bases between. Germline V lookup: CDR1 MDHEN, CDR2 SYDVKM. The CDR3 length is 13 residues. The CDR3 reads CATSQGLVYGYTF. For the CDR3, the DNA is TGTGCCACCTCGCAGGGGCTTGTCTATGGCTACACCTTC.

The V and J genes are TRBV6-5 and TRBJ1-1; D unresolved. Germline CDR1 MNHEY, CDR2 SVGAGI. This CDR3 has 11 residues. Trimming cost V 6 bases and J 5 bases, with 7 bases left between them. The CDR3 spells CASRSWTEAFF. The CDR3 DNA follows: TGTGCCAGCAGGAGCTGGACTGAAGCTTTCTTT.

The V gene is TRBV2, the J gene TRBJ2-2, with 8 positions matching TRBD1. CDR1 and CDR2 (germline): SNHLY, FYNNEI. The ends lost 5 bases at V and 4 bases at J; junction bases unmatched: 3. The CDR3 is 14 residues long. Written as DNA, the CDR3 is TGTGCCAGCAGTTTACAGGGGGTCACCGGGGAGCTGTTTTTT. Translating gives CASSLQGVTGELFF.

This clone was observed a handful of times. V is TRBV28 and J is TRBJ2-7; 9 bases line up with TRBD2. After removal of 6 bases from V and 2 bases from J, the junction contained 2 bases not matched to a gene. Germline lookup yields CDR1 MDHEN and CDR2 SYDVKM. The length of the CDR3 is 13 residues. CDR3 in amino acids: CASRRGGAYEQYF. The CDR3, as DNA: TGTGCCAGCAGGCGGGGGGGGGCCTACGAGCAGTACTTC.

The V and J genes are TRBV10-3 and TRBJ1-4; possible D gene TRBD1, 5 bases. This CDR3 is 15 amino acids long. V was cut by 8 bases and J by 1 base, with 14 bases left in between. The germline CDR1 and CDR2 sequences are ENHRY and SYGVKD. The CDR3, as DNA: TGTGCCATCGGGCCAGGAGGGGAAACTAATGAAAAACTGTTTTTT. The encoded protein is CAIGPGGETNEKLFF.

The J gene is TRBJ2-1, the V gene TRBV13; possibly TRBD1 for D (6 bases). The CDR3 covers 16 residues. In germline, CDR1 is PRHDT, CDR2 FYEKMQ (reference sequence). Trimming stripped 5 bases from V and 1 base from J, with 15 bases between. The CDR3: CASSLNRAGSYNEQFF. In DNA form, the CDR3 reads TGTGCCAGCAGCCTGAACAGGGCCGGGTCCTACAATGAGCAGTTCTTC.

This sequence joins TRBV7-2 and TRBJ2-6, with D hard to call. CDR3 size: 13 residues. Germline CDR1 and CDR2: SGHTA and FQGNSA. Trimming left V 5 bases short and J 4 bases short, with 6 bases between. This chain's CDR3 is CASSISGANVLTF. CDR3 sequence (DNA): TGTGCCAGCAGCATTAGCGGGGCCAACGTCCTGACTTTC.

The chain combines TRBV16 with TRBJ1-1, with D possibly being TRBD1 (5 bases). The CDR3 loop spans 15 amino acids. V dropped 0 bases and J dropped 1 base, with 9 bases sitting between them. CDR1 is KGHSY, CDR2 FQNENV, per germline. The CDR3 coding sequence is TGTGCCAGCAGCCAATCGCGGGGGTCGAACACTGAAGCTTTCTTT. Amino acid sequence: CASSQSRGSNTEAFF.

This clone was detected a few times. One end of the junction fails to match germline, which may point to a read error. The V call is TRBV30, the J call TRBJ1-6; D is uncertain. Germline V CDR1 and CDR2: GTSNPN, SVGIG (reference sequence). The CDR3 length is 16 residues. In DNA form, the CDR3 reads TGTGCCTGGAGTGTTATACCAGGCATTTCTAATTCGCCCCTCCACTTT. Encoded protein: CAWSVIPGISNSPLHF.

This clone was seen just once. This chain uses TRBV4-2 with TRBJ2-1; D is undetermined. The CDR3 totals 17 residues. From germline, CDR1 is LGHNA and CDR2 YNFKEQ. V shed 1 base and J shed 3 bases, with 16 bases lying between them. CDR3 protein: CASSQVLSGSGYNEQFF. The DNA for the CDR3 is TGTGCCAGCAGCCAAGTCTTGTCCGGGTCGGGCTACAATGAGCAGTTCTTC.

This clone was counted only a few times. Other nucleotide sequences from this sample produce the same CDR3. This rearrangement joins TRBV9 to TRBJ2-1, with 10 bases lining up with TRBD2. The CDR3 has 16 amino acids. With 0 bases clipped from V and 1 base from J, the junction kept 1 base outside the gene matches. CDR1 and CDR2 from the germline V gene are SGDLS and YYNGEE. This CDR3 reads CASSVEAGGSYNEQFF. CDR3 nucleotides: TGTGCCAGCAGCGTAGAAGCGGGAGGGTCCTACAATGAGCAGTTCTTC.

This chain joins TRBV11-2 and TRBJ2-3; no clear D. The CDR3 is 15 amino acids. The V end lost 1 base, the J end lost 1 base, and 9 bases lay between the germline ends. Germline CDR1 SGHAT, CDR2 FQNNGV. The CDR3 loop is CASSLAVTGTDTQYF. The CDR3 DNA reads TGTGCCAGCAGCTTAGCAGTGACTGGCACAGATACGCAGTATTTT.

The chain joins TRBV6-5 to TRBJ2-5; 10 positions agree with TRBD1. With 10 bases clipped from V and 5 bases from J, the junction kept 13 bases outside the gene matches. The germline V gene has CDR1 MNHEY and CDR2 SVGAGI. The CDR3 covers 15 residues. In DNA form, the CDR3 reads TGTGCCACCGGAAGACAGGGGGCTATTCAGGAGACCCAGTACTTC. Protein sequence: CATGRQGAIQETQYF.

This clone was found many times. Other DNA sequences from this sample encode an identical CDR3 as well. The chain combines TRBV15 with TRBJ1-5, with 8 bases aligning to TRBD1. The J segment lost 4 bases and the V segment lost 2 bases, leaving 4 bases of the junction unmatched. This CDR3 comprises 15 residues. Germline CDR1 is LNHNV and CDR2 is YYDKDF (reference sequence). The CDR3 reads CATSRRTGRNQPQHF. CDR3 sequence (DNA): TGTGCCACCAGCAGACGGACAGGGAGAAATCAGCCCCAGCATTTT.

The gene calls are TRBV10-3 and TRBJ1-2; perhaps TRBD1 as D (6 bases). CDR1 ENHRY and CDR2 SYGVKD come from the germline V gene. The V gene lost 6 bases and the J gene lost 7 bases, with 21 bases spanning the gap. The length of the CDR3 is 15 residues. The CDR3 protein is CAISQGRTSARGYTF. In DNA, the CDR3 is TGTGCCATCAGCCAGGGGCGGACGAGCGCGCGTGGCTACACCTTC.

The chain recombines TRBV4-1 with TRBJ1-5; 8 bases line up with TRBD1. Germline CDR1 reads MGHRA; CDR2 reads YSYEKL. The CDR3 spans 19 residues. J gave up 2 bases and V 4 bases, and 16 bases lay outside the gene matches. CDR3 DNA sequence: TGCGCCAGCAGCCGAGGAGTAATTATCGACAGGGGTGGCAATCAGCCCCAGCATTTT. This encodes CASSRGVIIDRGGNQPQHF.